Listed here are 19 T cell receptor beta chains from one sample, sequenced in a study of T cell changes during pregnancy in multiple sclerosis. Some clones are missing from TCRdb's copy, which holds only in-frame ones; the method was immunoSEQ multiplex PCR. The sample lists about 69,000 clones; 91% were seen once. The sequencing here drew on CD4+ T cells from peripheral blood mononuclear cells, taken in the third trimester of pregnancy. The receptors originated from a female donor in good health, enrolled as a control in a pregnancy study.

The CDR3 loop is CASSFRGFNYGYTF. The CDR3 DNA follows: TGTGCCAGCAGCTTCAGGGGTTTTAACTATGGCTACACCTTC. This chain joins TRBV6-5 and TRBJ1-2, with a tentative D call TRBD1 (6 bases). V was clipped by 6 bases and J by 1 base, with 12 bases between them. This CDR3 has 14 residues. Germline CDR1 MNHEY, CDR2 SVGAGI.

This chain links TRBV5-1 with TRBJ1-1; 8 positions match TRBD1. Per the germline V gene, CDR1 is SGHRS and CDR2 is YFSETQ. This CDR3 has 14 residues. The V gene end was trimmed by 3 bases and the J gene end by 1 base; junction bases not matched to a gene: 2. CDR3 coding DNA: TGCGCCAGCAGCTCGACAGGGGCGAACACTGAAGCTTTCTTT. It translates to CASSSTGANTEAFF.

The chain joins TRBV7-2 to TRBJ2-1, with D maybe TRBD2 (5 bases). The germline gives CDR1 SGHTA, CDR2 FQGNSA. The CDR3 covers 14 residues. V shed 3 bases and J shed 2 bases, with 8 bases lying between them. The CDR3 here is CASSFGLAYNEQFF. CDR3 DNA: TGTGCCAGCAGCTTTGGACTTGCCTACAATGAGCAGTTCTTC. Variable domain in full (rest from reference TRBV7-2 and TRBJ2-1): GAGVSQSPSNKVTEKGKDVELRCDPISGHTALYWYRQSLGQGLEFLIYFQGNSAPDKSGLPSDRFSAERTGGSVSTLTIQRTQQEDSAVYLCASSFGLAYNEQFFGPGTRLTVL.

The V gene is TRBV19, the J gene TRBJ1-6; D ambiguous. The CDR3 extends over 12 amino acids. Germline CDR1 reads LNHDA; CDR2 reads SQIVND (reference sequence). Trimming shortened V by 3 bases and J by 7 bases, and 4 bases separated the two germline ends. CDR3 bases: TGTGCCAGTAGTATGAGCAATTCACCCCTCCACTTT. Protein sequence: CASSMSNSPLHF.

This chain links TRBV19 with TRBJ2-1; no definite D call. In germline, CDR1 is LNHDA, CDR2 SQIVND (reference sequence). V dropped 7 bases and J dropped 9 bases, with 13 bases sitting between them. The CDR3 loop spans 12 amino acids. The chain's CDR3 is CASNGRMGEQFF. The CDR3 DNA is TGTGCCAGTAATGGCAGGATGGGTGAGCAGTTCTTC. Full variable domain (rest looked up from reference TRBV19 and TRBJ2-1): DGGITQSPKYLFRKEGQNVTLSCEQNLNHDAMYWYRQDPGQGLRLIYYSQIVNDFQKGDIAEGYSVSREKKESFPLTVTSAQKNPTAFYLCASNGRMGEQFFGPGTRLTVL.

This clone was seen more than once but under ten times. J is TRBJ2-7 and V is TRBV11-3; TRBD1 agrees at 8 bases. The CDR3 totals 15 residues. Germline CDR1 is SGHNT and CDR2 is YENEEA. V dropped 4 bases and J dropped 5; count of bases not matched to a gene: 10. The CDR3 DNA follows: TGTGCCAGCAGCTCCCAGCAGGGGGCTCTTAACGAGCAGTACTTC. As protein: CASSSQQGALNEQYF.

The chain recombines TRBV5-5 with TRBJ1-1; D is ambiguous. Trimming took 3 bases from V and 3 from J, leaving 15 bases between them. CDR1 is SGHKS, CDR2 YYEKEE, per germline (reference sequence). The CDR3 covers 15 residues. As DNA, the CDR3 is TGTGCCAGCAGCTCTGAGGCCGCCGGAGACACTGAAGCTTTCTTT. Translating gives CASSSEAAGDTEAFF.

This sequence joins TRBV6-6 and TRBJ2-3, with a weak D call TRBD2 (6 bases). V was clipped by 6 bases and J by 4 bases, with 11 bases between them. This CDR3 is built from 13 residues. Looked up from germline, CDR1 is MNHNY and CDR2 is SVGAGI (reference sequence). CDR3 amino acids: CASSRTNADTQYF. DNA for the CDR3: TGTGCCAGCAGCCGGACTAACGCAGATACGCAGTATTTT.

The chain links TRBV4-2 to TRBJ2-3; maybe TRBD1 (5 bases). V dropped 3 bases and J dropped 4 bases, with 14 bases sitting between them. The germline V gene encodes CDR1 LGHNA and CDR2 YNFKEQ. This CDR3 contains 15 residues. The CDR3 protein is CASSQTRDRSDTQYF. The CDR3 coding sequence is TGTGCCAGCAGCCAGACCAGGGATCGGTCAGATACGCAGTATTTT.

The V gene is TRBV6-5, the J gene TRBJ1-1, with D hard to call. The V and J ends lost 2 bases and 6 bases respectively, with 10 bases between them. From germline, CDR1 is MNHEY and CDR2 SVGAGI. There are 13 residues in the CDR3. The CDR3 DNA is TGTGCCAGCAGTTACAAGGGAGTAGCTGAAGCTTTCTTT. Its translation is CASSYKGVAEAFF.

The chain links TRBV5-1 to TRBJ2-2; TRBD1 matches 10 bases. The CDR3 consists of 16 residues. Germline V gene data show CDR1 as SGHRS and CDR2 as YFSETQ. The V and J ends lost 0 bases and 7 bases, in that order; junction bases with no gene match: 6. The CDR3 nucleotides read TGCGCCAGCAGCTTGGAGTCCCGGGACAGGGGCGGGGAGCTGTTTTTT. Its protein is CASSLESRDRGGELFF.

This chain connects TRBV11-3 to TRBJ2-7, with 8 positions matching TRBD1. The CDR3 is 15 amino acids. V lost 5 bases and J lost 5; bases outside the gene matches: 11. CDR1 is SGHNT and CDR2 is YENEEA in the germline V gene. CDR3 DNA: TGTGCCAGCAGCACTATACTTCCACAGGGGGACGAGCAGTACTTC. Its protein is CASSTILPQGDEQYF.

The genes are TRBV30 and TRBJ1-4; 7 bases map to TRBD1. Germline V lookup: CDR1 GTSNPN, CDR2 SVGIG (reference sequence). Germline trimming cut 1 base from V and 6 bases from J; bases unmatched to any gene: 5. The CDR3 is made up of 14 amino acids. For the CDR3, the DNA is TGTGCCTGGAGTGGACAGGGCTTCGATGAAAAACTGTTTTTT. Residues: CAWSGQGFDEKLFF. Full variable domain (outside the CDR3, taken from reference TRBV30 and TRBJ1-4): SQTIHQWPATLVQPVGSPLSLECTVEGTSNPNLYWYRQAAGRGLQLLFYSVGIGQISSEVPQNLSASRPQDRQFILSSKKLLLSDSGFYLCAWSGQGFDEKLFFGSGTQLSVL.

This rearrangement joins TRBV30 to TRBJ1-3, with no clear D. Trimming removed 0 bases from V and 0 bases from J, with 9 bases in between. There are 15 residues in the CDR3. CDR1 and CDR2 (germline): GTSNPN, SVGIG (reference sequence). CDR3 residues: CAWSVSRVSGNTIYF. The CDR3 coding sequence is TGTGCCTGGAGTGTATCGAGAGTCTCTGGAAACACCATATATTTT.

The V gene is TRBV9, the J gene TRBJ1-4, with 12 bases identical to TRBD1. There are 15 residues in the CDR3. V lost 4 bases, J lost 13 bases, and 11 bases stayed unmatched. CDR1 and CDR2 (germline): SGDLS, YYNGEE. CDR3 protein: CASSITGGQGARLFF. The CDR3, as DNA: TGTGCCAGCAGCATAACCGGGGGACAGGGGGCGAGACTGTTTTTT.

This chain uses TRBV27 with TRBJ1-1, with a tentative D call TRBD1 (5 bases). The germline V gene encodes CDR1 MNHEY and CDR2 SMNVEV (reference sequence). Trimming removed 4 bases at V and 4 bases at J, with 10 bases between. The CDR3 covers 13 residues. CDR3 DNA sequence: TGTGCCAGCAGTTCTCAGGGTCGCACTGAAGCTTTCTTT. Its translation: CASSSQGRTEAFF.

V is TRBV29-1 and J is TRBJ1-1; D is uncertain. Trimming left V 4 bases short and J 4 bases short, with 13 bases between. The CDR3 is made up of 13 amino acids. Germline CDR1 and CDR2: SQVTM and ANQGSEA. The CDR3 DNA follows: TGCAGCGTTGTCGAGGGATTGATCACTGAAGCTTTCTTT. It specifies CSVVEGLITEAFF. Based on the CDR3 plus reference TRBV29-1 and TRBJ1-1, the full variable domain is SAVISQKPSRDICQRGTSLTIQCQVDSQVTMMFWYRQQPGQSLTLIATANQGSEATYESGFVIDKFPISRPNLTFSTLTVSNMSPEDSSIYLCSVVEGLITEAFFGQGTRLTVV.

This clone was detected only a few times. The V call is TRBV6-4, the J call TRBJ1-1; TRBD1 is a possible D gene (6 bases). The CDR3 has 15 amino acids. The germline CDR1 and CDR2 sequences are MRHNA and SNTAGT. V lost 4 bases and J 2 bases, leaving 14 bases between the germline ends. This chain's CDR3 is CASSADRFGNTEAFF. The CDR3 DNA sequence: TGTGCCAGCAGTGCCGACAGGTTCGGTAACACTGAAGCTTTCTTT.

This clone was observed once. The chain is built from TRBV2 and TRBJ2-1; the D gene is possibly TRBD1 (6 bases). CDR1 is SNHLY and CDR2 is FYNNEI in the germline V gene. This CDR3 region has 13 residues. V dropped 7 bases and J dropped 12 bases, with 19 bases sitting between them. CDR3 bases: TGTGCCAGCATCTTCATCGGCCGCAGGGGGCAGTTCTTC. This sequence encodes CASIFIGRRGQFF.